This T cell receptor beta chain came from a study of T cells in Graves' hyperthyroidism and ophthalmopathy. Ophthalmopathy cases scored 3 or more on the Clinical Activity Score and 4 or more on NOSPECS grade, with duration below 3 months. The CDR3 runs 13 residues. The germline gives CDR1 LGHNT, CDR2 FRNRAP. On this clonotype: What it binds is unknown. The junction departs from the called germline gene at one end, perhaps through a read error.

Amplification targeted TCR beta CDR3 regions from RNA transcripts. The HTBI primer set was used in a first-round RT-PCR of the TCR CDR3. MiXCR, run by TCRdb on the multiplex PCR reads, gives a single entry per CDR3 protein. The sample shows about 350,000 distinct CDR3 sequences, 15% to 20% of them seen only once. Study findings and constraints: Among clonotypes expanded in thyroid above 0.001, most were also found in blood.

Sequencing was performed on blood. This chain joins TRBV12-5 and TRBJ2-7, with 7 bases identical to TRBD1. The TCR originated in a woman aged 40-49 years with Graves' ophthalmopathy. Written as DNA, the CDR3 is TGTGCTAGTGGCTTGGGACAGTACTACGAGCAGTACTTC. Protein: CASGLGQYYEQYF.